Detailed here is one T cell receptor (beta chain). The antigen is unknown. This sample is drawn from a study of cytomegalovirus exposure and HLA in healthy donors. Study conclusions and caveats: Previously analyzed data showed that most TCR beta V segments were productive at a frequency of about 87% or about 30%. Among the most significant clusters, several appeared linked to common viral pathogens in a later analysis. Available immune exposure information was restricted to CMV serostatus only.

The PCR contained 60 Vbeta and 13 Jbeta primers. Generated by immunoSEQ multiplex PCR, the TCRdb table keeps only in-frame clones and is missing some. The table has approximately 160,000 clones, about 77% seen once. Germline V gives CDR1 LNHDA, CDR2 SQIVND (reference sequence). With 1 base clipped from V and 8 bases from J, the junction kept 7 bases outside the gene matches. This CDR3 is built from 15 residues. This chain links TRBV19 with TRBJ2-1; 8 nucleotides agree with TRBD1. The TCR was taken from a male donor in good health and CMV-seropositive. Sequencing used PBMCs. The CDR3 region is CASSIGTGRIHEQFF. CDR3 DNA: TGTGCCAGTAGTATAGGGACAGGGCGTATCCATGAGCAGTTCTTC. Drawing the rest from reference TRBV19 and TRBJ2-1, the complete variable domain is DGGITQSPKYLFRKEGQNVTLSCEQNLNHDAMYWYRQDPGQGLRLIYYSQIVNDFQKGDIAEGYSVSREKKESFPLTVTSAQKNPTAFYLCASSIGTGRIHEQFFGPGTRLTVL.